This is a list of T cell receptor beta chains from one sample in a study of patients and donors after allogeneic stem cell transplantation. TCRdb redid the calling of the RT-PCR reads with MiXCR, one entry per CDR3 protein. This table has roughly 960,000 distinct CDR3 sequences, roughly 18% appearing once. The sequencing input was blood, either unsorted or a sorted T cell fraction (not recorded which). The receptors originated from a human donor who was either an allogeneic HSCT recipient or a stem cell or donor lymphocyte infusion donor (not recorded which). It is not recorded whose cells these are; they may come from a transplant donor. The CDR3 runs from the conserved cysteine through the conserved F or W. Fields, in order: V gene, D gene, J gene, clone size, CDR3 length, CDR3 protein, CDR3 DNA. The D gene is left open where the match is weak. Clone size, where shown, is once, few, many, or a class for clones that have expanded.

TRBV7-3,-,TRBJ2-3,-,19,CASSPDTRWEHYSTDTQYF,TGTGCCAGCAGCCCCGATACACGTTGGGAACATTATAGCACAGATACGCAGTATTTT
TRBV4-1,TRBD1,TRBJ2-7,few,16,CASSQERTGGFFEQYF,TGCGCCAGCAGCCAAGAAAGGACAGGGGGTTTCTTCGAGCAGTACTTC
TRBV19,-,TRBJ2-1,-,13,CASSPLTHNEQFF,TGTGCCAGTAGTCCTTTAACCCACAATGAGCAGTTCTTC
TRBV20-1,TRBD2,TRBJ2-1,-,15,CSARSPGGPGNEQFF,TGCAGTGCTAGGTCCCCGGGAGGGCCGGGCAATGAGCAGTTCTTC
TRBV9,TRBD1,TRBJ2-1,-,16,CASSVDQGATYNEQFF,TGTGCCAGCAGCGTAGATCAGGGGGCGACCTACAATGAGCAGTTCTTC
TRBV7-9,-,TRBJ1-1,-,16,CASSLKGVGMNTEAFF,TGTGCCAGCAGCTTAAAGGGAGTTGGCATGAACACTGAAGCTTTCTTT
TRBV6-1,TRBD1,TRBJ2-5,-,15,CASSSRDSPRETQYF,TGTGCCAGCAGTAGCCGGGACAGTCCTCGGGAGACCCAGTACTTC
TRBV6-6,TRBD1,TRBJ1-1,few,13,CASRRTGIFEAFF,TGTGCCAGCAGACGGACAGGGATATTTGAAGCTTTCTTT
TRBV12-3/TRBV12-4,TRBD2,TRBJ2-7,few,14,CASSPGTTLYEQYF,TGTGCCAGCAGTCCCGGGACTACTCTCTACGAGCAGTACTTC
TRBV5-1,-,TRBJ1-2,-,13,CASSLDGGPGYTF,TGCGCCAGCAGCTTGGACGGGGGACCCGGCTACACCTTC
TRBV25-1,-,TRBJ2-7,-,13,CASSNVNSYEQYF,TGTGCCAGCAGTAACGTGAACTCCTACGAGCAGTACTTC
TRBV24-1,TRBD1,TRBJ1-5,-,14,CATSGTGVNQPQHF,TGTGCCACCAGTGGGACAGGGGTTAATCAGCCCCAGCATTTT
TRBV6-1,TRBD2,TRBJ2-1,-,19,CASSTPGLAGTSSYNEQFF,TGTGCCAGCAGTACACCGGGACTAGCGGGGACGAGCTCCTACAATGAGCAGTTCTTC
TRBV29-1,-,TRBJ1-2,-,11,CSVLLRDGYTF,TGCAGCGTGCTCCTCCGGGATGGCTACACCTTC